This entry describes one T cell receptor (beta chain). The table came from immunoSEQ multiplex PCR; TCRdb's copy has only in-frame clones and leaves some out. The sample holds some 120,000 clones, about 95% seen once. The source of the sample is a study of control samples from healthy donors and cancer patients. The V gene's germline CDR1 is LNHDA and CDR2 SQIVND (reference sequence). The CDR3 spans 13 residues. V shed 2 bases and J 5 bases; nucleotides not matched to a gene: 2. The specimen was blood. The receptor's source is a man aged 25 to 40 in good health. The genes are TRBV19 and TRBJ1-1, with TRBD1 identical over 7 bases. In nucleotides, the CDR3 is TGTGCCAGTAGTATACAGGACAGGACTGAAGCTTTCTTT. It specifies CASSIQDRTEAFF.